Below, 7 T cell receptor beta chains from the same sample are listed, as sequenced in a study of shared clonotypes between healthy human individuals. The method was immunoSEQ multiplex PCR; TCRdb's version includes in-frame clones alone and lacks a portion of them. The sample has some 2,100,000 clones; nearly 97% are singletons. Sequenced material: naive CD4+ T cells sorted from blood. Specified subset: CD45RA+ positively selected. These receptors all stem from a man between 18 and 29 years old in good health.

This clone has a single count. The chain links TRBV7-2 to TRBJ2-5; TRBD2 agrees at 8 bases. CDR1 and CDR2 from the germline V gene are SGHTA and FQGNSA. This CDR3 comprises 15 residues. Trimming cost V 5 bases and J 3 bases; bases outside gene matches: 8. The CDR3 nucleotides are TGTGCCAGCAGCCCACGACTAGCGCAAAAAGAGACCCAGTACTTC. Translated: CASSPRLAQKETQYF.

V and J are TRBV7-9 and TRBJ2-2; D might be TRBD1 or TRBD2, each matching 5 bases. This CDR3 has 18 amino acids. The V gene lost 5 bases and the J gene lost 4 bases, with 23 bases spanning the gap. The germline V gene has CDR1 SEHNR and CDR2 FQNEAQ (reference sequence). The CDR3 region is CASSPRSSRGTITGELFF. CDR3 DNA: TGTGCCAGCAGCCCCCGATCCTCCCGGGGCACTATCACCGGGGAGCTGTTTTTT.

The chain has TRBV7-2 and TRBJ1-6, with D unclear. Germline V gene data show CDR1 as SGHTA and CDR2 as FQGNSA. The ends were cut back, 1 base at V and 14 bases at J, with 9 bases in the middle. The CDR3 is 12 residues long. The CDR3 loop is CASSLGAPALHF. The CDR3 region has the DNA TGTGCCAGCAGCTTAGGGGCGCCTGCCCTCCACTTT. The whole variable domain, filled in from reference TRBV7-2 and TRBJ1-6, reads GAGVSQSPSNKVTEKGKDVELRCDPISGHTALYWYRQSLGQGLEFLIYFQGNSAPDKSGLPSDRFSAERTGGSVSTLTIQRTQQEDSAVYLCASSLGAPALHFGNGTRLTVT.

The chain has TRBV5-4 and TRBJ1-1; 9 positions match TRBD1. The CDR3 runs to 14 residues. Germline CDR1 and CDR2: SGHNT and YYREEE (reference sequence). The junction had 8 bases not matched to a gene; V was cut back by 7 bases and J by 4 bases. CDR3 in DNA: TGTGCCAGCTTCCAACAGGGGGCGATCACTGAAGCTTTCTTT. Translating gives CASFQQGAITEAFF.

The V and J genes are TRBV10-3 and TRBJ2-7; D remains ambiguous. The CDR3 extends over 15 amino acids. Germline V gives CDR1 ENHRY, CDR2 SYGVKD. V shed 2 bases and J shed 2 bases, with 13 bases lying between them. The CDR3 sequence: CAISEETAIPYEQYF. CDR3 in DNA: TGTGCCATCAGTGAGGAGACTGCAATTCCCTACGAGCAGTACTTC.

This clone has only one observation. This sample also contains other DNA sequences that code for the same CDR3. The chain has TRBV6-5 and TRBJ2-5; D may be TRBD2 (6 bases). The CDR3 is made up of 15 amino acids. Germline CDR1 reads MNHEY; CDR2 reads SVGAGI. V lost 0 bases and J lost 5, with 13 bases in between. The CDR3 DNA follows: TGTGCCAGCAGTTACTCGCAGGGACGGGGGGAGACCCAGTACTTC. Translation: CASSYSQGRGETQYF.

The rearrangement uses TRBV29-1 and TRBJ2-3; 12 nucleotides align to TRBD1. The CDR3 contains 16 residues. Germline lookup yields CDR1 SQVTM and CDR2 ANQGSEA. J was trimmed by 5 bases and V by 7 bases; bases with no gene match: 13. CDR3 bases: TGCAGCGCCAATCCTTCCGGGACAGGGGGCAAAGATACGCAGTATTTT. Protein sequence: CSANPSGTGGKDTQYF.